Sequencing of this TCR beta chain was carried out in a study of Graves' ophthalmopathy and Graves' hyperthyroidism. Study findings and constraints: In blood appeared most of the expanded thyroid clonotypes whose frequency exceeded 0.001.

V was clipped by 4 bases and J by 2 bases; unmatched bases: 8. This CDR3 region has 15 residues. The germline V gene encodes CDR1 DFQATT and CDR2 SNEGSKA (reference sequence). This clonotype was recorded many times. Its antigen is undetermined. RNA served as the template for amplifying TCR beta CDR3 regions. RT-PCR was first run with HTBI primers, then multiplex PCR in a second round. TCRdb re-analysed the multiplex PCR reads in MiXCR, keeping a single row per CDR3 protein. The profile shows about 500,000 distinct CDR3 sequences, 35% to 45% of them singletons. People with hyperthyroidism were aged 18 to 65 and newly diagnosed, under 2 months' duration. Clinical symptoms, serum thyroxine, TRAb, thyroid ultrasound and orbital computed tomography were relied on for diagnosis.

The sequence came from an adult man with Graves' hyperthyroidism. The sequencing sample was made of peripheral blood or thyroid tissue (not recorded which). This chain joins TRBV20-1 and TRBJ2-5; TRBD2 matches at 9 bases. CDR3 sequence (DNA): TGCAGTGCTATTTCCCTAGCGGGGCAACAAGAGACCCAGTACTTC. This encodes CSAISLAGQQETQYF.